A single sample gave rise to the 14 T cell receptor beta chains below, sequenced in a study of T cell repertoires in cytomegalovirus infection. Each CDR3 protein is one row after TCRdb ran MiXCR on the reads. The sample carries just over 300,000 distinct CDR3 sequences, roughly a sixth recorded once. The sequenced material came from PBMCs. Every receptor here comes from a human donor in good health (CMV status not recorded). Some clones in this sample may be carry-over from other donors' samples.

The table lists this clonotype with many counts. This sequence joins TRBV7-8 and TRBJ1-2; a weak D match, TRBD1 (5 bases). V was cut by 4 bases and J by 3 bases, with 12 bases left in between. The CDR3 totals 14 residues. Germline assignment: CDR1 SGHVS and CDR2 FQNEAQ. CDR3: CASSSRDVDYGYTF. The DNA for the CDR3 is TGTGCCAGCAGCTCCCGGGACGTTGACTATGGCTACACCTTC.

The V call is TRBV9, the J call TRBJ2-1; D is ambiguous. Germline lookup yields CDR1 SGDLS and CDR2 YYNGEE. This CDR3 has 15 amino acids. Trimming pared 0 bases from V and 0 bases from J, leaving 7 bases between. The CDR3 DNA reads TGTGCCAGCAGCGTAGATGGGGACTCCTACAATGAGCAGTTCTTC. Residues: CASSVDGDSYNEQFF.

A few counts support this clonotype. V usage is TRBV19 and J usage is TRBJ1-1; no definite D call. V lost 6 bases, J lost 0 bases, and 11 bases lay in between. Germline V gene lookup returns CDR1 LNHDA and CDR2 SQIVND (reference sequence). The length of the CDR3 is 14 residues. The CDR3 protein is CASSEGGMNTEAFF. The CDR3 DNA sequence: TGTGCCAGTAGCGAAGGAGGAATGAACACTGAAGCTTTCTTT.

This clonotype was detected many times. The rearrangement uses TRBV5-6 and TRBJ1-1, with D possibly TRBD1 on 5 matching bases. CDR1 SGHDT and CDR2 YYEEEE come from the germline V gene. This CDR3 has 13 residues. V was pared by 5 bases and J by 5 bases, with 13 bases between. The CDR3 nucleotides are TGTGCCAGCAGTTTAGGGGTTTTAACTGAAGCTTTCTTT. Amino acids: CASSLGVLTEAFF.

Only a few counts were recorded for this clonotype. This chain uses TRBV27 with TRBJ2-7; TRBD1 might be the D (6 bases). V lost 8 bases and J lost 0, with 20 bases in between. The CDR3 loop spans 16 amino acids. Germline V gene sequence: CDR1 MNHEY, CDR2 SMNVEV (reference sequence). The chain's CDR3 is CASGQTPGQSSYEQYF. As DNA, the CDR3 is TGTGCCAGCGGACAAACCCCGGGACAAAGCTCCTACGAGCAGTACTTC.

CDR3 sequence (DNA): TGTGCCAGCAGTTTAGGCAAAAACACCGGGGAGCTGTTTTTT. Its translation: CASSLGKNTGELFF. The genes are TRBV28 and TRBJ2-2; D is ambiguous. V lost 2 bases and J 2 bases, leaving 6 bases between the germline ends. CDR1 MDHEN and CDR2 SYDVKM come from the germline V gene. CDR3 length: 14 amino acids.

Details on this clonotype: One junction end disagrees with the germline gene, perhaps due to a read error. The V call is TRBV7-2, the J call TRBJ2-6; D unclear. This CDR3 is 14 amino acids long. Germline V lookup: CDR1 SGHTA, CDR2 FQGNSA. The CDR3 protein is CASTWASGANVLTF. The CDR3 region has the DNA TGTGCCAGCACGTGGGCCTCTGGTGCCAACGTCCTGACTTTC.

V usage is TRBV3-1 and J usage is TRBJ1-2; D is undetermined. Deletions cut 4 bases from V and 0 bases from J, with 12 bases between. CDR3 length equals 15 residues. Germline loops: CDR1 LGHDT, CDR2 YNNKEL (reference sequence). CDR3 sequence (DNA): TGTGCCAGCAGCCCCGATACACCCGCTAACTATGGCTACACCTTC. Its translation is CASSPDTPANYGYTF.

This clonotype was detected ten times or more. The V and J genes are TRBV7-2 and TRBJ1-5, with TRBD1 as a possible D gene (5 bases). This CDR3 is 14 amino acids long. CDR1 is SGHTA and CDR2 is FQGNSA in the germline V gene. Trimming shortened V by 5 bases and J by 6 bases, and 14 bases separated the two germline ends. DNA for the CDR3: TGTGCCAGCAGCCAGATTCCAGGGCTTCAGCCCCAGCATTTT. Translated, it gives CASSQIPGLQPQHF.

The chain combines TRBV12-3 or TRBV12-4 with TRBJ1-1, with D possibly TRBD1 on 6 matching bases. This CDR3 has 14 amino acids. V lost 6 bases, J lost 3 bases, and 14 bases lay in between. CDR3 region: CASSQGTFDTEAFF. In DNA form, the CDR3 reads TGTGCCAGCAGCCAGGGGACTTTCGACACTGAAGCTTTCTTT.

The chain combines TRBV5-4 with TRBJ1-4; no clear D gene. The CDR3 has 15 amino acids. The V gene lost 0 bases and the J gene lost 8 bases, with 14 bases spanning the gap. The germline gives CDR1 SGHNT, CDR2 YYREEE (reference sequence). CDR3 sequence: CASSLDLAAKEKLFF. Written as DNA, the CDR3 is TGTGCCAGCAGCTTGGACCTGGCCGCCAAGGAAAAACTGTTTTTT.

The rearrangement uses TRBV18 and TRBJ1-1, with D possibly being TRBD1 (5 bases). The CDR3 loop spans 15 amino acids. The germline V gene has CDR1 KGHSH and CDR2 LQKENI. V was pared by 1 base and J by 4 bases, with 13 bases between. DNA of the CDR3: TGTGCCAGCTCACCACTCGAGGGGTCCCGCACTGAAGCTTTCTTT. Amino acids: CASSPLEGSRTEAFF. Looking up the rest from reference TRBV18 and TRBJ1-1 gives the full variable domain: NAGVMQNPRHLVRRRGQEARLRCSPMKGHSHVYWYRQLPEEGLKFMVYLQKENIIDESGMPKERFSAEFPKEGPSILRIQQVVRGDSAAYFCASSPLEGSRTEAFFGQGTRLTVV.

In its sample, this clonotype was seen a few times. The DNA for the CDR3 is TGTGCCAGCAGAACAGGGGGCGCGGGTCAGCCCCAGCATTTT. Translating it yields CASRTGGAGQPQHF. V gene TRBV6-1 combines with J gene TRBJ1-5, with 9 bases aligning to TRBD1. V was clipped by 6 bases and J by 6 bases; unmatched bases: 6. The CDR3 covers 14 residues. The germline V gene encodes CDR1 MNHNS and CDR2 SASEGT.

There are many counts of this clonotype. The chain recombines TRBV28 with TRBJ1-2, with TRBD1 as a possible D gene (6 bases). The germline V gene has CDR1 MDHEN and CDR2 SYDVKM. There are 11 residues in the CDR3. Trimming shortened V by 5 bases and J by 14 bases, and 15 bases separated the two germline ends. For the CDR3, the DNA is TGTGCCAGCAGTACAAACAGGGATTTAACCTTC. Translating it yields CASSTNRDLTF.